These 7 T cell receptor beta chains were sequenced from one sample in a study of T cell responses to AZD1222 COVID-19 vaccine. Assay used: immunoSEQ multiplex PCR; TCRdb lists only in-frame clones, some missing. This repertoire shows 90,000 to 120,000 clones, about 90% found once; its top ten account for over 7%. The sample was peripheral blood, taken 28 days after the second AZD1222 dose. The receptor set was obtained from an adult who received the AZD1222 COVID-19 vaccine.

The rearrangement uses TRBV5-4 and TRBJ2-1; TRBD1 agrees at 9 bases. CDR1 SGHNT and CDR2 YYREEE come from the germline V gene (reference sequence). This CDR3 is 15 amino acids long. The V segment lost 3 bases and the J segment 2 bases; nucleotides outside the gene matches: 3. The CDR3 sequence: CASSSGQGTYNEQFF. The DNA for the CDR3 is TGTGCCAGCAGCTCGGGACAGGGAACCTACAATGAGCAGTTCTTC. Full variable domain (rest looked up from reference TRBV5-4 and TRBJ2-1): ETGVTQSPTHLIKTRGQQVTLRCSSQSGHNTVSWYQQALGQGPQFIFQYYREEENGRGNFPPRFSGLQFPNYSSELNVNALELDDSALYLCASSSGQGTYNEQFFGPGTRLTVL.

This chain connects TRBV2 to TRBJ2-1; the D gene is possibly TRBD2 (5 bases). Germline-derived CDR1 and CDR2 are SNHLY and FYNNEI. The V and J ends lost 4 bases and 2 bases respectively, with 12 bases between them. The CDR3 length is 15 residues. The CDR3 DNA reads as TGTGCCAGCAGTGTCGTTGTTAGCGCCTACAATGAGCAGTTCTTC. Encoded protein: CASSVVVSAYNEQFF.

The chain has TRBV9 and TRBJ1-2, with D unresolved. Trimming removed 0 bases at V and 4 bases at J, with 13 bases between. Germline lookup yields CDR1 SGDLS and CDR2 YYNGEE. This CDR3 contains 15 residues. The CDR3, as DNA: TGTGCCAGCAGCGTAGGAACGGTAGCGACCTATGGCTACACCTTC. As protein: CASSVGTVATYGYTF.

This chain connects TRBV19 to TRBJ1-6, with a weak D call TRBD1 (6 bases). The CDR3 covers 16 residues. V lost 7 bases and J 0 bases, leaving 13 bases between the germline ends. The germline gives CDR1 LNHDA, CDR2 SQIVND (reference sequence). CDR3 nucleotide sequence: TGTGCCAGTACAGCAGGGACAAGCTCCTATAATTCACCCCTCCACTTT. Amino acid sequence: CASTAGTSSYNSPLHF.

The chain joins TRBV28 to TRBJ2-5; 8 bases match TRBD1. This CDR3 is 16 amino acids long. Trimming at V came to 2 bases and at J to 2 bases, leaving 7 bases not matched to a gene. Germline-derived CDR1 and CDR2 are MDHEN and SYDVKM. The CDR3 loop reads CASSLVGTGLQETQYF. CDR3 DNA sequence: TGTGCCAGCAGTTTAGTCGGGACAGGTTTACAAGAGACCCAGTACTTC.

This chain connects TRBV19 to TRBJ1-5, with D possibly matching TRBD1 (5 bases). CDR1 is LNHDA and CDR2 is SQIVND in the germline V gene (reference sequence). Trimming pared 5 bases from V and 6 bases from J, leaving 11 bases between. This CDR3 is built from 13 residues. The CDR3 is CASSEGVGQPQHF. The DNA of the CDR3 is TGTGCCAGTAGTGAAGGGGTTGGTCAGCCCCAGCATTTT.

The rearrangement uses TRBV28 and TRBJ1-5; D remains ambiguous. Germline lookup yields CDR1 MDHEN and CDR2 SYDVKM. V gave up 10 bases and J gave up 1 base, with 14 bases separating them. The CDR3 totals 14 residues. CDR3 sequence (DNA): TGTGCCATCTCGCCCCCGACGAGCAATCAGCCCCAGCATTTT. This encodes CAISPPTSNQPQHF.